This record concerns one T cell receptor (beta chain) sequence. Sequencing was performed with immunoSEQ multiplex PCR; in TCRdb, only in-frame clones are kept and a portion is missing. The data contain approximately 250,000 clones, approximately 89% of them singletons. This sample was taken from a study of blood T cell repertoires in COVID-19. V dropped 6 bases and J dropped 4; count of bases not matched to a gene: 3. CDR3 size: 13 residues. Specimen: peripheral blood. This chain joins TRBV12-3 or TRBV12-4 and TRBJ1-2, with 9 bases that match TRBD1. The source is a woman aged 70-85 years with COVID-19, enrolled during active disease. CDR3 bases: TGTGCCAGCAGCTCGGACAGGGGCTATGGCTACACCTTC. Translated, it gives CASSSDRGYGYTF.